Listed below are T cell receptor beta chains from one sample, sequenced in a study of a mutant IDH1 vaccine in newly diagnosed glioma. Their recognized antigens are unknown. The protocol was immunoSEQ multiplex PCR, while the TCRdb copy is restricted to in-frame clones and leaves out a portion. The sample yields about 69,000 clones, about 88% seen once. Sample: PBMCs, taken from a glioma patient whose treatment included an IDH1 peptide vaccine. The receptors here all came from a man aged 25 to 45 with glioma. The CDR3 runs from the conserved cysteine through the conserved F or W. The D gene is left open where the match is weak. Not all rows give a size; the values are once, few, many and, for expanded clones, a class.

V	D	size	J	CDR3	DNA
TRBV5-1	NA	NA	TRBJ2-7	CASSLGGYEQYF	TGCGCCAGCAGCTTGGGGGGATACGAGCAGTACTTC
TRBV7-3	NA	NA	TRBJ2-6	CASSPTGANVLTF	TGTGCCAGCAGCCCTACTGGGGCCAACGTCCTGACTTTC
TRBV27	NA	NA	TRBJ2-7	CASSLWSSSYEQYF	TGTGCCAGCAGTTTATGGTCCTCGTCCTACGAGCAGTACTTC
TRBV28	NA	NA	TRBJ1-2	CASRGLYGGPNYGYTF	TGTGCCAGCAGGGGTCTGTATGGGGGGCCCAACTATGGCTACACCTTC
TRBV9	NA	NA	TRBJ2-3	CASSVGRGGTDTQYF	TGTGCCAGCAGCGTAGGAAGGGGAGGCACAGATACGCAGTATTTT
TRBV29-1	NA	NA	TRBJ2-7	CSVGGDLHEQYF	TGCAGCGTTGGAGGGGACCTCCACGAGCAGTACTTC
TRBV5-1	NA	NA	TRBJ1-6	CASSLTGGGSPLHF	TGCGCCAGCAGCTTGACGGGGGGCGGTTCACCCCTCCACTTT
TRBV18	NA	NA	TRBJ2-7	CASSPNTPTLTYEQYF	TGTGCCAGCTCACCCAACACCCCAACCCTTACCTACGAGCAGTACTTC
TRBV5-1	NA	NA	TRBJ2-7	CASSRSTTTGYEQYF	TGCGCCAGCAGCCGAAGTACAACCACTGGCTACGAGCAGTACTTC
TRBV6-5	NA	NA	TRBJ1-1	CASSYRPENTEAFF	TGTGCCAGCAGTTACAGGCCAGAGAACACTGAAGCTTTCTTT
TRBV4-3	NA	NA	TRBJ1-2	CASSQDPRNYGYTF	TGCGCCAGCAGCCAAGACCCCAGGAACTATGGCTACACCTTC
TRBV5-1	NA	NA	TRBJ1-6	CASSLDQSSYNSPLHF	TGCGCCAGCAGCTTGGACCAGAGCTCCTATAATTCACCCCTCCACTTT
TRBV28	TRBD1	NA	TRBJ1-6	CASSHDRGNSPLHF	TGTGCCAGCAGCCATGACAGGGGGAATTCACCCCTCCACTTT
TRBV6-1	NA	NA	TRBJ1-4	CASSGPGTDTNEKLFF	TGTGCCAGCAGTGGCCCCGGGACGGATACTAATGAAAAACTGTTTTTT
TRBV9	NA	NA	TRBJ2-1	CASSVDGGHGNEQFF	TGTGCCAGCAGCGTAGATGGGGGTCACGGCAATGAGCAGTTCTTC
TRBV6-6	TRBD1	NA	TRBJ2-1	CATTGGSYNEQFF	TGTGCCACCACAGGGGGCTCCTACAATGAGCAGTTCTTC
TRBV28	NA	NA	TRBJ2-5	CASSERQGRGGETQYF	TGTGCCAGCAGTGAACGACAGGGAAGGGGGGGAGAGACCCAGTACTTC
TRBV6-1	TRBD1	once	TRBJ2-7	CASSEGGQPYEQYF	TGTGCCAGCAGTGAAGGGGGACAGCCCTACGAGCAGTACTTC
TRBV5-8	NA	NA	TRBJ1-5	CASSFGAGRNQPQHF	TGTGCCAGCAGCTTTGGGGCAGGGCGCAATCAGCCCCAGCATTTT
TRBV7-9	NA	NA	TRBJ2-2	CASRGTGELFF	TGTGCCAGCAGGGGAACCGGGGAGCTGTTTTTT
TRBV7-2	NA	NA	TRBJ2-1	CASSLPGAGEQFF	TGTGCCAGCAGCTTGCCGGGGGCCGGTGAGCAGTTCTTC
TRBV4-3	NA	NA	TRBJ2-1	CASRRVEGGRYNEQFF	TGCGCCAGCAGACGGGTTGAGGGGGGCCGCTACAATGAGCAGTTCTTC
TRBV5-8	NA	NA	TRBJ1-2	CASSLVAGGGYTF	TGTGCCAGCAGCTTGGTAGCGGGAGGTGGCTACACCTTC
TRBV7-9	NA	NA	TRBJ1-1	CASSFDGGLLGAFF	TGTGCCAGCAGCTTCGACGGGGGGCTCCTTGGAGCTTTCTTT
TRBV29-1	NA	NA	TRBJ2-5	CSVFDRLQETQYF	TGCAGCGTTTTCGACAGGCTTCAAGAGACCCAGTACTTC
TRBV5-1	NA	NA	TRBJ1-1	CASSLSRGSTEAFF	TGCGCCAGCAGCTTGAGTAGGGGGAGCACTGAAGCTTTCTTT
TRBV5-4	NA	NA	TRBJ2-2	CASSSGVDRTGELFF	TGTGCCAGCAGCTCCGGGGTGGATCGGACCGGGGAGCTGTTTTTT
TRBV7-9	NA	NA	TRBJ1-3	CASSVLGVDSGNTIYF	TGTGCCAGCAGCGTTTTGGGGGTCGACTCTGGAAACACCATATATTTT
TRBV7-9	NA	NA	TRBJ1-5	CASSSTANQPQHF	TGTGCCAGCAGCTCCACAGCGAATCAGCCCCAGCATTTT
TRBV29-1	NA	NA	TRBJ2-1	CSAPRIEGVAYNEQFF	TGCAGCGCCCCTAGAATAGAGGGAGTAGCCTACAATGAGCAGTTCTTC
TRBV28	TRBD2	NA	TRBJ2-7	CASSSPGTSGGAGYEQYF	TGTGCCAGCAGTTCCCCCGGGACTAGCGGGGGGGCCGGGTACGAGCAGTACTTC
TRBV11-2	NA	NA	TRBJ2-6	CASSPKAARGGANVLTF	TGTGCCAGCAGCCCCAAGGCGGCTCGAGGTGGGGCCAACGTCCTGACTTTC
TRBV2	TRBD2	NA	TRBJ2-7	CASSRGGSGSIYEQYF	TGTGCCAGCAGTCGCGGGGGTAGCGGGAGTATATACGAGCAGTACTTC
TRBV7-2	TRBD1	NA	TRBJ1-2	CASSTRQGGVYGYTF	TGTGCCAGCAGCACAAGACAGGGGGGAGTCTATGGCTACACCTTC
TRBV7-8	NA	NA	TRBJ1-6	CASSLSSGAYHSPLHF	TGTGCCAGCAGCTTATCCTCAGGGGCATACCATTCACCCCTCCACTTT
TRBV29-1	TRBD1	NA	TRBJ2-7	CSSSTKTGGLYEQYF	TGCAGCTCATCTACCAAGACAGGGGGACTCTACGAGCAGTACTTC
TRBV4-3	NA	NA	TRBJ1-3	CASSQHSGNTIYF	TGCGCCAGCAGCCAACACTCTGGAAACACCATATATTTT
TRBV9	TRBD1	NA	TRBJ2-1	CASSVGQGDWDEQFF	TGTGCCAGCAGCGTCGGACAGGGAGATTGGGATGAGCAGTTCTTC
TRBV14	NA	NA	TRBJ1-1	CASSPFFGATGGAFF	TGTGCCAGCAGCCCCTTTTTCGGGGCGACGGGGGGAGCTTTCTTT
TRBV28	NA	NA	TRBJ2-7	CASSTGWSGEQYF	TGTGCCAGCAGTACAGGGTGGTCTGGTGAGCAGTACTTC
TRBV6-6	NA	NA	TRBJ1-4	CASRITATNEKLFF	TGTGCCAGCAGGATCACGGCAACTAATGAAAAACTGTTTTTT
TRBV27	NA	NA	TRBJ2-5	CATRRRDETQYF	TGTGCCACCCGGAGGAGGGACGAGACCCAGTACTTC
TRBV5-1	NA	NA	TRBJ2-2	CASSFGSTGELFF	TGCGCCAGCAGCTTTGGCAGCACCGGGGAGCTGTTTTTT
TRBV18	NA	NA	TRBJ1-2	CASSLSRDEGYTF	TGTGCCAGCTCACTGTCCCGGGACGAGGGCTACACCTTC
TRBV4-2	TRBD2	NA	TRBJ2-5	CASSQVRGGLETQYF	TGTGCCAGCAGCCAAGTAAGGGGAGGGTTGGAGACCCAGTACTTC
TRBV9	TRBD1	NA	TRBJ1-5	CASSTGQQNQPQHF	TGTGCCAGCAGCACGGGACAGCAGAATCAGCCCCAGCATTTT
TRBV5-1	TRBD1	NA	TRBJ1-6	CASSLEQGGLSPLHF	TGCGCCAGCAGCTTGGAACAGGGGGGACTTTCACCCCTCCACTTT
TRBV6-1	NA	NA	TRBJ2-2	CASSPRQYLTGELFF	TGTGCCAGCAGCCCCAGACAATACCTCACCGGGGAGCTGTTTTTT
TRBV10-2	NA	NA	TRBJ2-7	CASSEPPARRGEQYF	TGCGCCAGCAGTGAGCCGCCCGCACGGAGGGGCGAGCAGTACTTC
TRBV6-6	NA	NA	TRBJ1-1	CASRPGTSTEAFF	TGTGCCAGCAGACCCGGGACTAGCACTGAAGCTTTCTTT
TRBV15	NA	NA	TRBJ2-2	CATAREKNTGELFF	TGTGCCACTGCAAGGGAGAAGAACACCGGGGAGCTGTTTTTT
TRBV5-8	TRBD1	few	TRBJ1-1	CASRGGPGQGFGEAFF	TGTGCCAGCAGGGGGGGACCAGGACAGGGGTTTGGTGAAGCTTTCTTT
TRBV5-1	NA	NA	TRBJ2-7	CASSLDGYYEQYF	TGCGCCAGCAGCTTGGACGGATACTACGAGCAGTACTTC